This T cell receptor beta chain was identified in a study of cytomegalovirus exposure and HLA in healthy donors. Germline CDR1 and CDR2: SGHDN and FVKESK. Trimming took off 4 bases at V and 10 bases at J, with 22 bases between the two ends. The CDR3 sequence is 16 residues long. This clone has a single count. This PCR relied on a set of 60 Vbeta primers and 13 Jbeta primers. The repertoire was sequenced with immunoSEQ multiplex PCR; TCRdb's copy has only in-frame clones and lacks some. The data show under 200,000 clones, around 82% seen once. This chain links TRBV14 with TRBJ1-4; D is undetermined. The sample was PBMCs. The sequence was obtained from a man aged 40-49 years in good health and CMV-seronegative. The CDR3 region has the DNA TGTGCCAGCAGCCCGCTAAGTGAGTCGCTGAGAGGAAAACTGTTTTTT. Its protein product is CASSPLSESLRGKLFF.